This T cell receptor (beta chain) was profiled in a study of T cells in localized non-small cell lung cancer. Trimming cost V 0 bases and J 3 bases, with 12 bases left between them. The CDR3 has 16 residues. Per germline, CDR1 MGHRA and CDR2 YSYEKL. Produced via immunoSEQ multiplex PCR; TCRdb's table is partial and in-frame only. Of around 45,000 clones listed, about 85% are singletons. This sequence originates from a man aged 40 to 70 with stage II lung adenocarcinoma. The V gene is TRBV4-1, the J gene TRBJ1-5; tentatively, D is TRBD1 (6 bases). The sample here was PBMCs, taken before any cancer treatment. The CDR3 region has the DNA TGCGCCAGCAGCCAAGATCGAGGGGGAGTCAATCAGCCCCAGCATTTT. Amino acids: CASSQDRGGVNQPQHF.